This is a list of T cell receptor beta chains from one sample in a study of blood T cell repertoires in COVID-19. This table comes from immunoSEQ multiplex PCR, and its TCRdb copy is limited to in-frame clones, with some not included. The sample carries fewer than 200,000 clones, around nine tenths recorded once. Sequenced material: peripheral blood. The receptor set was obtained from a woman aged 70 to 79 with COVID-19, enrolled during active disease. CDR3s include the opening cysteine and the closing phenylalanine or tryptophan. D genes are given only for firm matches. The size field is filled for only some rows; it gives once, few, many or a size class.

j_call | v_call | d_call | clone_size | cdr3_nt | cdr3_aa
TRBJ1-3 | TRBV18 | TRBD1 | - | TGTGCCAGCTCCCAGAGGGACAGCGAAGGAAACACCATATATTTT | CASSQRDSEGNTIYF
TRBJ2-1 | TRBV19 | - | - | TGTGCCAGTAGTATAAAGGTCAGGGTCGAGCAGTTCTTC | CASSIKVRVEQFF
TRBJ1-2 | TRBV20-1 | - | - | TGCAGTGCTAGTCGCAGCAGGGCGGACTATGGCTACACCTTC | CSASRSRADYGYTF
TRBJ1-1 | TRBV5-1 | - | - | TGCGCCAGCAGCTCAAGAGCGAACACTGAAGCTTTCTTT | CASSSRANTEAFF
TRBJ1-5 | TRBV28 | - | - | TGTGCCAGCCGGTCGTCCTTGGATCAGCCCCAGCATTTT | CASRSSLDQPQHF
TRBJ2-1 | TRBV30 | - | - | TGTGCCTGGAGTGTAAGGCTAGTATACAATGAGCAGTTCTTC | CAWSVRLVYNEQFF
TRBJ2-5 | TRBV5-8 | TRBD1 | - | TGTGCCAGCAGCTTGGAGACAGGGGTAGAGACCCAGTACTTC | CASSLETGVETQYF
TRBJ1-2 | TRBV7-3 | - | - | TGTGCCAGCAGCCCGGGACATTCAAACGGCTACACCTTC | CASSPGHSNGYTF
TRBJ2-2 | TRBV7-2 | - | few | TGTGCCAGCAGCTTACTGACTTCCCTTGTGGGGGAGCTGTTTTTT | CASSLLTSLVGELFF
TRBJ2-7 | TRBV6-6 | - | - | TGTGCCAGCAGTTACTCGGGGGGAAGCGGGTACGAGCAGTACTTC | CASSYSGGSGYEQYF
TRBJ2-7 | TRBV28 | TRBD2 | - | TGTGCCAGCAGTATCCATAGCGGGACGACCTACGAGCAGTACTTC | CASSIHSGTTYEQYF
TRBJ1-5 | TRBV19 | TRBD1 | - | TGTGCCAGTGCTGCCGGGACAGGCTTTGTTCAGCCCCAGCATTTT | CASAAGTGFVQPQHF
TRBJ1-2 | TRBV11-3 | - | - | TGTGCCAGCAGCCCCCAGGCCAACTATGGCTACACCTTC | CASSPQANYGYTF
TRBJ1-4 | TRBV7-9 | TRBD1 | - | TGTGCCAGCAGCAAAGGGGACAGGACAAATGAAAAACTGTTTTTT | CASSKGDRTNEKLFF
TRBJ2-1 | TRBV20-1 | - | once | TGCAGTGCGGAGGGGGCCAATGAGCAGTTCTTC | CSAEGANEQFF
TRBJ2-3 | TRBV11-3 | TRBD1 | - | TGTGCCAGCAGCCCCCGGCAGGGGGCGGAAGATACGCAGTATTTT | CASSPRQGAEDTQYF
TRBJ1-4 | TRBV4-1 | - | - | TGCGCCAGCAGCCAAGACGAGATAGAAAAACTGTTTTTT | CASSQDEIEKLFF
TRBJ2-7 | TRBV12-3/TRBV12-4 | - | - | TGTGCCAGCAGTGCGTCGGGAGTTTACGAGCAGTACTTC | CASSASGVYEQYF
TRBJ1-6 | TRBV30 | TRBD1 | - | TGTGCCTGCCTCAGGACAGGGGGAGGATCACCCCTCCACTTT | CACLRTGGGSPLHF
TRBJ2-6 | TRBV19 | - | - | TGTGCCAGTAGGGCCCCTACAGGGTCCTCCTCTGGGGCCAACGTCCTGACTTTC | CASRAPTGSSSGANVLTF
TRBJ2-7 | TRBV28 | - | - | TGTGCCAGCAGCCCTGATGCAGGGGCGTTCTACGAGCAGTACTTC | CASSPDAGAFYEQYF
TRBJ2-7 | TRBV27 | - | - | TGTGCCAGCAGTCCCCAGTTTGGAGGGATCCCCTACGAGCAGTACTTC | CASSPQFGGIPYEQYF
TRBJ1-1 | TRBV14 | TRBD1 | few | TGTGCCAGCAGCCAAGCCGGACAGGGGGCTTTGAACACTGAAGCTTTCTTT | CASSQAGQGALNTEAFF
TRBJ1-2 | TRBV5-4 | - | - | TGTGCCAGCAGCCCGGTTCCGGGTGATGGCTACACCTTC | CASSPVPGDGYTF
TRBJ2-2 | TRBV28 | TRBD2 | - | TGTGCCAGCAGTTTATTTGTCGGGGGGTTGACTCCCGGGGAGCTGTTTTTT | CASSLFVGGLTPGELFF
TRBJ2-1 | TRBV5-4 | TRBD2 | - | TGTGCCAGCAGCTCCGGACTAGCGGGAGCGGTGTCCTACAATGAGCAGTTCTTC | CASSSGLAGAVSYNEQFF
TRBJ2-7 | TRBV19 | TRBD2 | - | TGTGCCAGTAGTATGGGACTAGCGGGAACCTACGAGCAGTACTTC | CASSMGLAGTYEQYF
TRBJ2-3 | TRBV2 | TRBD2 | - | TGTGCCAGCAGCCAACTCCCGGGAGGTTTAGATACGCAGTATTTT | CASSQLPGGLDTQYF
TRBJ2-1 | TRBV2 | TRBD2 | once | TGTGCCAGCAGTGGGACTAGCGGGGGTAATGAGCAGTTCTTC | CASSGTSGGNEQFF
TRBJ1-1 | TRBV5-1 | - | - | TGCGCCAGCAGCCCAGGGTCGGGCACTGAAGCTTTCTTT | CASSPGSGTEAFF
TRBJ1-3 | TRBV3-1/TRBV3-2 | - | - | TGTGCCAGCAGCCAAGATAGCAGGGTTGGAAACACCATATATTTT | CASSQDSRVGNTIYF
TRBJ2-7 | TRBV27 | - | - | TGTGCCAGCAGTTTAAAATACAGGGCCTACGAGCAGTACTTC | CASSLKYRAYEQYF
TRBJ1-6 | TRBV5-1 | - | - | TGCGCCAGCAGCTTAAGCGCTTCAAATTCACCCCTCCACTTT | CASSLSASNSPLHF
TRBJ2-2 | TRBV24-1 | - | - | TGTGCCACCAGTGACCGGCCACAGGGAACAAACACCGGGGAGCTGTTTTTT | CATSDRPQGTNTGELFF
TRBJ2-1 | TRBV5-4 | - | few | TGTGCCAGCAGCTTAAGTGTGACAGATGAGCAGTTCTTC | CASSLSVTDEQFF
TRBJ2-2 | TRBV4-1 | - | - | TGCGCCAGCAGCCATGGAGTGGGGGGCACCGGGGAGCTGTTTTTT | CASSHGVGGTGELFF
TRBJ1-6 | TRBV2 | - | - | TGTGCCAGCAGTGAAGAGGGCAGGGGTAATAATTCACCCCTCCACTTT | CASSEEGRGNNSPLHF
TRBJ2-7 | TRBV3-1/TRBV3-2 | TRBD2 | - | TGTGCCAGCAGCCGGAGGAGCGGGAGTACCAACGAGCAGTACTTC | CASSRRSGSTNEQYF
TRBJ2-5 | TRBV12-5 | - | few | TGTGCTAGTGGTTCCTCAGGGGCGTGGGAGACCCAGTACTTC | CASGSSGAWETQYF
TRBJ1-2 | TRBV5-1 | - | - | TGCGCCAGCAGCTTGGGTCATGGAGGCATATATGGCTACACCTTC | CASSLGHGGIYGYTF
TRBJ2-7 | TRBV28 | TRBD2 | - | TGTGCCAGCAGTCTCGGACTAGCGGGCTACGAGCAGTACTTC | CASSLGLAGYEQYF
TRBJ1-2 | TRBV28 | TRBD1 | - | TGTGCCAGCAGTTTATCCCCTGGACAGGGGGACTATGGCTACACCTTC | CASSLSPGQGDYGYTF
TRBJ1-2 | TRBV20-1 | - | once | TGCAGTGCCGGGCGAGGGCATGGCTACACCTTC | CSAGRGHGYTF
TRBJ2-1 | TRBV7-2 | TRBD2 | - | TGTGCCAGCAGCTATACTAGCGGGAGGGTCAATGAGCAGTTCTTC | CASSYTSGRVNEQFF
TRBJ1-6 | TRBV2 | - | - | TGTGCCAGCAGTGTGGAGGGGCGTAATTCACCCCTCCACTTT | CASSVEGRNSPLHF
TRBJ2-7 | TRBV18 | TRBD2 | - | TGTGCCAGCTCACCACCTAGCGGGAGATCCCACGAGCAGTACTTC | CASSPPSGRSHEQYF
TRBJ2-7 | TRBV5-4 | TRBD1 | - | TGTGCCAGCAGGGTGGACAGGGTAGTCCACGAGCAGTACTTC | CASRVDRVVHEQYF
TRBJ2-7 | TRBV7-2 | - | - | TGTGCCAGCAGCTCCCAGACGGGCTACGAGCAGTACTTC | CASSSQTGYEQYF
TRBJ1-2 | TRBV24-1 | TRBD1 | once | TGTGCCACCAGTGGTGGGACAGGCCAACGCTACACCTTC | CATSGGTGQRYTF
TRBJ2-7 | TRBV21-1 | - | - | TGTGCCAGCAGCGGGCGAGAAGGAGGCGAGCAGTACTTC | CASSGREGGEQYF
TRBJ2-7 | TRBV6-5 | TRBD1 | - | TGTGCCACCGGGACAGCCACGAACTACGAGCAGTACTTC | CATGTATNYEQYF
TRBJ1-1 | TRBV19 | TRBD1 | - | TGTGCCAGTAGCCGACAGGGGGCCACCACTGAAGCTTTCTTT | CASSRQGATTEAFF
TRBJ1-2 | TRBV6-1 | - | few | TGTGCCAGCAGTGAACGCGGGGGACCTTATGGCTACACCTTC | CASSERGGPYGYTF